These 2 T cell receptor beta chains originate from one sample sequenced in a study of blood T cell repertoires in COVID-19. Produced via immunoSEQ multiplex PCR; TCRdb's table is partial and in-frame only. This sample has around 170,000 clones, with around 86% found just once. Sequencing was carried out using peripheral blood. The origin of the receptors is a man aged 50-59 years with active or convalescent COVID-19.

Only one count was recorded for this clone. The rearrangement joins TRBV4-1 to TRBJ2-1, with TRBD2 identical over 9 bases. The CDR3 totals 17 residues. The V gene end was trimmed by 1 base and the J gene end by 6 bases; junction bases not matched to a gene: 10. From germline, CDR1 is MGHRA and CDR2 YSYEKL. CDR3: CASSQGRGAGGSNEQFF. CDR3 bases: TGCGCCAGCAGCCAAGGCCGGGGAGCGGGAGGCTCCAATGAGCAGTTCTTC.

V and J are TRBV5-1 and TRBJ1-5; the D is unclear. The CDR3 runs 14 residues. Per germline, CDR1 SGHRS and CDR2 YFSETQ. Trimming took off 1 base at V and 5 bases at J, with 10 bases between the two ends. The chain's CDR3 is CASSLSDIDQPQHF. CDR3 coding DNA: TGCGCCAGCAGCTTGTCAGATATTGATCAGCCCCAGCATTTT. Full variable domain (outside the CDR3, taken from reference TRBV5-1 and TRBJ1-5): KAGVTQTPRYLIKTRGQQVTLSCSPISGHRSVSWYQQTPGQGLQFLFEYFSETQRNKGNFPGRFSGRQFSNSRSEMNVSTLELGDSALYLCASSLSDIDQPQHFGDGTRLSIL.